Presented here are 20 T cell receptor beta chains from one specimen sequenced in a study of T-cell reconstitution after alpha-beta-depleted transplantation in children. Unique molecular identifiers featured in how the TCRbeta library was prepared. MiXCR, applied by TCRdb to the PCR reads, yields one record per CDR3 protein. The repertoire holds 150,000 to 200,000 distinct CDR3 sequences, with roughly 7.5% as singletons. Sequenced material: PBMCs from the stem cell graft donor, taken from the stem cell graft. Receptors originate from a human donor who donated a stem cell graft to a child with Wiskott-Aldrich syndrome.

This chain uses TRBV3-1 with TRBJ2-2, with 10 bases lining up with TRBD2. The J segment lost 6 bases and the V segment lost 6 bases, leaving 10 bases of the junction unmatched. This CDR3 comprises 16 residues. The germline CDR1 and CDR2 sequences are LGHDT and YNNKEL (reference sequence). The CDR3 is CASRLGLAANPGELFF. The CDR3 DNA sequence: TGTGCCAGCAGACTCGGACTAGCGGCCAATCCCGGGGAGCTGTTTTTT.

This clonotype was counted many times. The chain employs TRBV27 and TRBJ2-4, with TRBD1 as a possible D gene (6 bases). CDR1 and CDR2 (germline): MNHEY, SMNVEV (reference sequence). The V end was cut by 3 bases, the J end by 1 base, with 16 bases between. The CDR3 sequence is 17 residues long. CDR3 nucleotide sequence: TGTGCCAGCAGTTTTATGTGGGGGCGTGAGGCCAAAAACATTCAGTACTTC. Translated: CASSFMWGREAKNIQYF.

This clonotype was counted at least ten times. This chain links TRBV6-5 with TRBJ2-1, with 7 nucleotides matching TRBD2. Germline CDR1 MNHEY, CDR2 SVGAGI. V lost 4 bases, J lost 10 bases, and 10 bases stayed unmatched. The CDR3 covers 14 residues. This chain's CDR3 is CASSWAGVGFEQFF. The CDR3, as DNA: TGTGCCAGCAGTTGGGCGGGGGTGGGTTTCGAGCAGTTCTTC.

Ten or more counts support this clonotype. V usage is TRBV3-1 and J usage is TRBJ2-1; 11 positions match TRBD2. This CDR3 is 17 amino acids long. Germline V CDR1 and CDR2: LGHDT, YNNKEL (reference sequence). V was clipped by 0 bases and J by 5 bases; unmatched bases: 6. The CDR3 nucleotides are TGTGCCAGCAGCCAAGACGTAGCGGGGGGGGGAAACAATGAGCAGTTCTTC. It is translated as CASSQDVAGGGNNEQFF.

Ten or more counts support this clonotype. The rearrangement joins TRBV20-1 to TRBJ2-5; either TRBD1 or TRBD2 may fit D (6 bases each). Germline values: CDR1 DFQATT, CDR2 SNEGSKA (reference sequence). The V and J ends lost 3 bases and 9 bases respectively, with 11 bases between them. This CDR3 contains 11 residues. CDR3 protein: CSARGGEAQYF. The CDR3, as DNA: TGCAGTGCTAGGGGGGGCGAGGCCCAGTACTTC.

This clonotype was counted ten times or more. In DNA, the CDR3 is TGTGCCAGCAGGAAGCGGGGGGGAGAGACCCAGTACTTC. It specifies CASRKRGGETQYF. The chain joins TRBV2 to TRBJ2-5, with TRBD2 matching 10 bases. Germline CDR1 reads SNHLY; CDR2 reads FYNNEI. The CDR3 length is 13 residues. The V gene end was trimmed by 6 bases and the J gene end by 4 bases; junction bases not matched to a gene: 2.

This clonotype was counted between two and nine times. This chain links TRBV29-1 with TRBJ2-5, with 10 bases lining up with TRBD1. Germline trimming cut 5 bases from V and 7 bases from J; bases unmatched to any gene: 10. Germline loops: CDR1 SQVTM, CDR2 ANQGSEA. This CDR3 is 14 amino acids long. The CDR3 region is CSVSNLRTGGTQYF. CDR3 DNA: TGCAGCGTTTCCAACCTCCGGACAGGGGGGACCCAGTACTTC.

The chain couples TRBV6-2 or TRBV6-3 to TRBJ2-7; either TRBD1 or TRBD2 may supply D (5 bases each). CDR1 is MNHEY, CDR2 SVGEGT, per germline. The germline V and J ends were trimmed by 2 bases and 5 bases, with 19 bases remaining between them. This CDR3 contains 16 residues. Written as DNA, the CDR3 is TGTGCCAGCAGTTACGATTGGGCGTTGGGGGACCACGAGCAGTACTTC. Its protein is CASSYDWALGDHEQYF.

The genes are TRBV16 and TRBJ2-5; D unresolved. The CDR3 sequence is 17 residues long. V lost 0 bases to trimming and J lost 2 bases, with 16 bases between them. CDR1 KGHSY and CDR2 FQNENV come from the germline V gene. The CDR3 is CASSQSQEQVRQETQYF. In DNA, the CDR3 is TGTGCCAGCAGCCAATCTCAGGAGCAGGTTCGACAAGAGACCCAGTACTTC.

This clonotype was seen at least ten times. CDR3: CASSLGSGRDYAFF. The CDR3 bases are TGTGCCAGCAGTTTGGGGAGTGGGAGGGACTATGCTTTCTTT. The chain joins TRBV12-3 or TRBV12-4 to TRBJ1-1; D is perhaps TRBD1 (5 bases). V was shortened by 3 bases and J by 11 bases, with 19 bases between the two germline ends. The CDR3 has 14 residues.

This clonotype was seen repeatedly, ten times or more. The CDR3 DNA is TGTGCCATCTCCTCCACCACGGGAGCCGAGCAGTACTTC. Translating gives CAISSTTGAEQYF. V gene TRBV6-2 or TRBV6-3 combines with J gene TRBJ2-7; possibly TRBD2 for D (6 bases). V lost 10 bases and J 6 bases, leaving 19 bases between the germline ends. The CDR3 is made up of 13 amino acids. Germline V gene sequence: CDR1 MNHEY, CDR2 SVGEGT.

This clonotype was counted ten times or more. The rearrangement joins TRBV6-5 to TRBJ1-1, with D possibly matching TRBD1 (6 bases). This CDR3 comprises 14 residues. In germline, CDR1 is MNHEY, CDR2 SVGAGI. The ends were cut back, 2 bases at V and 4 bases at J, with 11 bases in the middle. CDR3 loop: CASSYTGRGTEAFF. The CDR3 DNA follows: TGTGCCAGCAGTTACACAGGGAGAGGCACTGAAGCTTTCTTT.

This clonotype was counted many times. V and J are TRBV6-1 and TRBJ2-5, with 12 bases aligning to TRBD1. CDR1 MNHNS and CDR2 SASEGT come from the germline V gene. J gave up 4 bases and V 8 bases, and 8 bases lay outside the gene matches. The length of the CDR3 is 15 residues. The CDR3 spells CASLPRDRGRETQYF. The CDR3 DNA reads as TGTGCCAGCCTTCCCCGGGACAGGGGGCGAGAGACCCAGTACTTC.

This clonotype has only a few counts. CDR3 DNA: TGCAGCGTCGCTCAGGGGTTCTACGAGCAGTACTTC. It specifies CSVAQGFYEQYF. This chain uses TRBV29-1 with TRBJ2-7; TRBD1 is a possible D gene (6 bases). The CDR3 loop spans 12 amino acids. Trimming cost V 6 bases and J 3 bases, with 12 bases left between them. Germline V CDR1 and CDR2: SQVTM, ANQGSEA.

J is TRBJ2-1 and V is TRBV6-1; tentative D call: TRBD1 (6 bases). Germline CDR1 is MNHNS and CDR2 is SASEGT. This CDR3 has 15 amino acids. Trimming removed 4 bases from V and 0 bases from J, with 10 bases in between. CDR3 residues: CASSGTESSYNEQFF. The CDR3 coding sequence is TGTGCCAGCAGTGGGACAGAAAGCTCCTACAATGAGCAGTTCTTC.

This clonotype was seen ten or more times. The chain has TRBV6-1 and TRBJ2-1; D possibly corresponds to TRBD1 (6 bases). The ends were cut back, 6 bases at V and 4 bases at J, with 16 bases in the middle. This CDR3 spans 15 amino acids. Germline V lookup: CDR1 MNHNS, CDR2 SASEGT. The CDR3 reads CASRGATGSYNEQFF. CDR3 sequence (DNA): TGTGCCAGCAGGGGGGCGACAGGTTCTTACAATGAGCAGTTCTTC.

This clonotype was recorded many times. The chain links TRBV5-1 to TRBJ1-1; perhaps TRBD1 as D (5 bases). Germline lookup yields CDR1 SGHRS and CDR2 YFSETQ. The V and J ends lost 4 bases and 0 bases respectively, with 25 bases between them. CDR3 size: 19 residues. The CDR3 protein is CASSRMTNRVSGMNTEAFF. The CDR3 region has the DNA TGCGCCAGCAGCCGTATGACGAACCGGGTTTCAGGGATGAACACTGAAGCTTTCTTT.

This clonotype was observed at least ten times. The V gene is TRBV20-1, the J gene TRBJ2-1; the D gene is possibly TRBD2 (5 bases). Between the trimmed V and J ends, which lost 0 bases and 4 bases, there was a span of 10 bases. The CDR3 length is 14 residues. Germline assignment: CDR1 DFQATT and CDR2 SNEGSKA (reference sequence). The CDR3 region is CSARDRELYNEQFF. The DNA of the CDR3 is TGCAGTGCTAGAGATCGGGAATTATACAATGAGCAGTTCTTC.

This clonotype showed up many times. The rearrangement joins TRBV5-1 to TRBJ1-3; D is possibly TRBD1 (6 bases). The CDR3 has 17 amino acids. Germline-derived CDR1 and CDR2 are SGHRS and YFSETQ. V lost 4 bases and J 0 bases, leaving 17 bases between the germline ends. Written as DNA, the CDR3 is TGCGCCAGCAGCCTTACAGGGTCCCGCAGCTCTGGAAACACCATATATTTT. Residues: CASSLTGSRSSGNTIYF. The entire variable domain, with the rest obtained from reference TRBV5-1 and TRBJ1-3, is as follows: KAGVTQTPRYLIKTRGQQVTLSCSPISGHRSVSWYQQTPGQGLQFLFEYFSETQRNKGNFPGRFSGRQFSNSRSEMNVSTLELGDSALYLCASSLTGSRSSGNTIYFGEGSWLTVV.

This clonotype was found many times. The rearrangement joins TRBV5-1 to TRBJ2-4; weak D call: TRBD1 (6 bases). The CDR3 is made up of 16 amino acids. Per the germline V gene, CDR1 is SGHRS and CDR2 is YFSETQ. Deletions cut 0 bases from V and 0 bases from J, with 10 bases between. CDR3 in amino acids: CASSLEGTLAKNIQYF. CDR3 DNA: TGCGCCAGCAGCTTGGAAGGGACATTAGCCAAAAACATTCAGTACTTC. Using reference TRBV5-1 and TRBJ2-4 for the parts outside the CDR3, the full variable domain is KAGVTQTPRYLIKTRGQQVTLSCSPISGHRSVSWYQQTPGQGLQFLFEYFSETQRNKGNFPGRFSGRQFSNSRSEMNVSTLELGDSALYLCASSLEGTLAKNIQYFGAGTRLSVL.